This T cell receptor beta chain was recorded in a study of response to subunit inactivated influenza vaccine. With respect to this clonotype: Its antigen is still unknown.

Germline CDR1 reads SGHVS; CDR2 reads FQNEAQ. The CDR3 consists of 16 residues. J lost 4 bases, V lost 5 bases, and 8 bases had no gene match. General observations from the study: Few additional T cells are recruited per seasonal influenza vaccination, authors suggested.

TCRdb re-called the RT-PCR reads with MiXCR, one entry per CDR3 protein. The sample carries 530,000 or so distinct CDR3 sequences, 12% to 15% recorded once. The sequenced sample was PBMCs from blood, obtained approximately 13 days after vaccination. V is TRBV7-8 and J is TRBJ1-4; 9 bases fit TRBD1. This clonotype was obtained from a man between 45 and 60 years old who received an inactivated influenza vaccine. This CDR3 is CASSPWRDRDNEKLFF. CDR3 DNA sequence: TGTGCCAGCAGCCCGTGGCGGGACAGGGATAATGAAAAACTGTTTTTT.